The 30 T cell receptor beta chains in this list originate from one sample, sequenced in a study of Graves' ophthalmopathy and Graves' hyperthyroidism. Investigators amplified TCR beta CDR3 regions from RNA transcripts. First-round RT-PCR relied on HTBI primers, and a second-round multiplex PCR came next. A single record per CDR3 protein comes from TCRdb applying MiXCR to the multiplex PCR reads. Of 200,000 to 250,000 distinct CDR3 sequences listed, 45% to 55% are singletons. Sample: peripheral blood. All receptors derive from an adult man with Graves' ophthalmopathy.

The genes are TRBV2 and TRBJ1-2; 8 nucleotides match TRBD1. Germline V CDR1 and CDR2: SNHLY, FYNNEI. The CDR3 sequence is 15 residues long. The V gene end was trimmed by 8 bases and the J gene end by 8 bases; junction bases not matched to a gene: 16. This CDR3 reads CASGETGAPFQGYTF. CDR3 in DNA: TGTGCCAGCGGAGAGACAGGGGCCCCTTTTCAGGGCTACACCTTC.

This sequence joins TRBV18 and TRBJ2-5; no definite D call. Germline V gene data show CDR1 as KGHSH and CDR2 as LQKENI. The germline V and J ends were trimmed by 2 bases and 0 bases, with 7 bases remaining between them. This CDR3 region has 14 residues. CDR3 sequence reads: CASSPRAYQETQYF. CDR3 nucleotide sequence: TGTGCCAGCTCACCAAGAGCGTACCAAGAGACCCAGTACTTC.

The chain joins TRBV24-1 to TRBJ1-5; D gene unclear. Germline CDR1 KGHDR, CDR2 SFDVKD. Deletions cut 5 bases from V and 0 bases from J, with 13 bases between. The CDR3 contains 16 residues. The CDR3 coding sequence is TGTGCCACCAGTGCTAGGGCCGAATATAGCAATCAGCCCCAGCATTTT. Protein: CATSARAEYSNQPQHF.

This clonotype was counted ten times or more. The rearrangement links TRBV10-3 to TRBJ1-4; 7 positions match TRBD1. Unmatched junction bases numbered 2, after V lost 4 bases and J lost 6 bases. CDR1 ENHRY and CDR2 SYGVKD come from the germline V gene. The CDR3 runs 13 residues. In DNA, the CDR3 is TGTGCCATCAGTGGCCAGGGGGATGAAAAACTGTTTTTT. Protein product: CAISGQGDEKLFF.

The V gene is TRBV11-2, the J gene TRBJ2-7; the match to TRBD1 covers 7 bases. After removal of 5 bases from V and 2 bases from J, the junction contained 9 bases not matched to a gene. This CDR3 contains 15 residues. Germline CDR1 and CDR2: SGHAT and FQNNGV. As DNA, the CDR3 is TGTGCCAGCAGCCCTCTTTGGGACAGCACCTACGAGCAGTACTTC. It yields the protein CASSPLWDSTYEQYF.

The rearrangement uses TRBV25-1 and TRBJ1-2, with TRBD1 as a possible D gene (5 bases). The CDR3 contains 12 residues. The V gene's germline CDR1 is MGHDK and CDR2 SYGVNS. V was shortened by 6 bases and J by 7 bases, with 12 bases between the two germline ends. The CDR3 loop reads CASSPLRVGYTF. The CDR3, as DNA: TGTGCCAGCAGCCCCCTCAGGGTTGGCTACACCTTC.

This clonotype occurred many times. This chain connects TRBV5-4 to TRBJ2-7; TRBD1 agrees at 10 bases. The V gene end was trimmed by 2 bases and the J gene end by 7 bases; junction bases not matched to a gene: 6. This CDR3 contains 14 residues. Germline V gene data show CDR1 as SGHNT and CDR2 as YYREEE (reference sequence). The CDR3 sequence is CASSLGQGGVEQYF. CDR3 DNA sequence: TGTGCCAGCAGCTTAGGACAGGGGGGGGTTGAGCAGTACTTC.

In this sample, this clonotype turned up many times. In DNA, the CDR3 is TGTGCCAGCAGTGAATCGGCTGTTAGCAATCAGCCCCAGCATTTT. This codes for CASSESAVSNQPQHF. The rearrangement links TRBV6-1 to TRBJ1-5; D is unresolved. Germline CDR1 MNHNS, CDR2 SASEGT. This CDR3 has 15 amino acids. V dropped 2 bases and J dropped 0 bases, with 8 bases sitting between them.

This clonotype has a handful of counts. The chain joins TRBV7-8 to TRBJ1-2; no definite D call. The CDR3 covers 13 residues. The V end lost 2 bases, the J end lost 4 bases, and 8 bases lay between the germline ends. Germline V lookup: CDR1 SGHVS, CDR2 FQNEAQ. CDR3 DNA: TGTGCCAGCAGCTTAACCATTATCTATGGCTACACCTTC. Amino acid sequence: CASSLTIIYGYTF.

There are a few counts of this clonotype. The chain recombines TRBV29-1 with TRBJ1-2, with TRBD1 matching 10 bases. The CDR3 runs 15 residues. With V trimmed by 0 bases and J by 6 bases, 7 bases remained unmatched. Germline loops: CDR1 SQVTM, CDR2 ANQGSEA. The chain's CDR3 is CSVEEAAGQGDGYTF. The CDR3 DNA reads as TGCAGCGTTGAAGAAGCGGCCGGACAGGGGGATGGCTACACCTTC. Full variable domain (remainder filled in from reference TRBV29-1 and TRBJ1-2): SAVISQKPSRDICQRGTSLTIQCQVDSQVTMMFWYRQQPGQSLTLIATANQGSEATYESGFVIDKFPISRPNLTFSTLTVSNMSPEDSSIYLCSVEEAAGQGDGYTFGSGTRLTVV.

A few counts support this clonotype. Here the CDR3 reads CASSQEAAGGGYGYTF. In DNA form, the CDR3 reads TGCGCCAGCAGCCAAGAAGCGGCAGGGGGCGGTTATGGCTACACCTTC. The chain links TRBV4-1 to TRBJ1-2, with 8 positions matching TRBD1. Germline V gives CDR1 MGHRA, CDR2 YSYEKL. The V and J ends lost 0 bases and 5 bases, in that order; junction bases with no gene match: 8. The length of the CDR3 is 16 residues.

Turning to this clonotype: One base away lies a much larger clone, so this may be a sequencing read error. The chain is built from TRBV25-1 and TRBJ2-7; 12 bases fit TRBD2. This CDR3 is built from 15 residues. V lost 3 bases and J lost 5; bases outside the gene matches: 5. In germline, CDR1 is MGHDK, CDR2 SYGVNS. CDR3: CASSDPSGGAHEQYF. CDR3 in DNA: TGTGCCAGCAGTGATCCTAGCGGGGGGGCCCACGAGCAGTACTTC.

CDR3 in DNA: TGTGCCAGCAGCAACCCTACTAATGAAAAACTGTTTTTT. The encoded protein is CASSNPTNEKLFF. V and J are TRBV5-5 and TRBJ1-4; D gene ambiguous. The CDR3 covers 13 residues. Germline V gene lookup returns CDR1 SGHKS and CDR2 YYEKEE (reference sequence). V was cut by 4 bases and J by 2 bases, with 6 bases left in between.

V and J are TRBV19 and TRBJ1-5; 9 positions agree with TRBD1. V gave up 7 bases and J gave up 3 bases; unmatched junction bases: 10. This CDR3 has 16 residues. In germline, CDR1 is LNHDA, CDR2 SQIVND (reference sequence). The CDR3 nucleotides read TGTGCCAGTACCGACAGGGGGATAGGTATCAATCAGCCCCAGCATTTT. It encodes CASTDRGIGINQPQHF. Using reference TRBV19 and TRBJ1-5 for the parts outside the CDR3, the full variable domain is DGGITQSPKYLFRKEGQNVTLSCEQNLNHDAMYWYRQDPGQGLRLIYYSQIVNDFQKGDIAEGYSVSREKKESFPLTVTSAQKNPTAFYLCASTDRGIGINQPQHFGDGTRLSIL.

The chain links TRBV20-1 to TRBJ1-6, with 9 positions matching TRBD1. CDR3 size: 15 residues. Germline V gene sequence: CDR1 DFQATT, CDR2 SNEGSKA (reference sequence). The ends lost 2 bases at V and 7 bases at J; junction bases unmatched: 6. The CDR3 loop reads CSARLPTGGNSPLHF. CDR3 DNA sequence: TGCAGTGCTAGACTACCGACAGGGGGGAATTCACCCCTCCACTTT.

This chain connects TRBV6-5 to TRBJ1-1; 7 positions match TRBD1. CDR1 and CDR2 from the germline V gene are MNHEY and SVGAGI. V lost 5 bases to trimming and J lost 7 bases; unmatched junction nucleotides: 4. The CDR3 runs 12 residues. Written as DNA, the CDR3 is TGTGCCAGCAGTCGCCAGGGGGGTGAAGCTTTCTTT. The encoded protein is CASSRQGGEAFF.

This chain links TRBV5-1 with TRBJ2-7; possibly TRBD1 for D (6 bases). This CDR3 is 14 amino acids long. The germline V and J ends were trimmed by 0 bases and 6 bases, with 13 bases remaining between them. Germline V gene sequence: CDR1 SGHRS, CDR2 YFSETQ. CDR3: CASSLDRVTSEQYF. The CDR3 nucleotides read TGCGCCAGCAGCTTGGACAGGGTAACCAGCGAGCAGTACTTC.

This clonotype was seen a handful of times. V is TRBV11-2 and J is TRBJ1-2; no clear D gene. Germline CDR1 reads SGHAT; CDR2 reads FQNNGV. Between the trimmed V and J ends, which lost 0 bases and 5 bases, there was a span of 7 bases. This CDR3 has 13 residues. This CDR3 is CASSLEAFYGYTF. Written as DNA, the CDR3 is TGTGCCAGCAGCTTAGAAGCTTTTTATGGCTACACCTTC.

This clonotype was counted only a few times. The CDR3 region is CASSLVSRGTGELFF. DNA for the CDR3: TGTGCCAGCAGCTTAGTTTCTCGGGGGACCGGGGAGCTGTTTTTT. The rearrangement joins TRBV7-2 to TRBJ2-2; perhaps TRBD2 as D (6 bases). CDR1 and CDR2 from the germline V gene are SGHTA and FQGNSA. The CDR3 sequence is 15 residues long. Trimming shortened V by 1 base and J by 5 bases, and 11 bases separated the two germline ends.

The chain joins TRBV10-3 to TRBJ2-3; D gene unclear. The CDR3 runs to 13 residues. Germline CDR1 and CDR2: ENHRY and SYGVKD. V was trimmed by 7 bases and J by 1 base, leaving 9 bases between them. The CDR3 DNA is TGTGCCATCATGTGGCAGGGCACAGATACGCAGTATTTT. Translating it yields CAIMWQGTDTQYF.

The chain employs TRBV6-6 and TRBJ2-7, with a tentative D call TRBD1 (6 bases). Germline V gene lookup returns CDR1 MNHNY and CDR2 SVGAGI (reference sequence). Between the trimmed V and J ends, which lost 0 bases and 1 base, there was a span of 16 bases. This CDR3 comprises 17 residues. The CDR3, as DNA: TGTGCCAGCAGTTACTCAGATGGGGCAGGGGATTCCTACGAGCAGTACTTC. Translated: CASSYSDGAGDSYEQYF.

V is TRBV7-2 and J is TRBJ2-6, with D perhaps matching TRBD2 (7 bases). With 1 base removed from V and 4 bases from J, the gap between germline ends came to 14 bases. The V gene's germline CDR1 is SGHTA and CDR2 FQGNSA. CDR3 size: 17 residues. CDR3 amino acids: CASSLGAGAHGANVLTF. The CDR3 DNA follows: TGTGCCAGCAGCTTAGGTGCGGGGGCGCACGGGGCCAACGTCCTGACTTTC. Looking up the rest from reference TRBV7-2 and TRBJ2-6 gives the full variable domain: GAGVSQSPSNKVTEKGKDVELRCDPISGHTALYWYRQSLGQGLEFLIYFQGNSAPDKSGLPSDRFSAERTGGSVSTLTIQRTQQEDSAVYLCASSLGAGAHGANVLTFGAGSRLTVL.

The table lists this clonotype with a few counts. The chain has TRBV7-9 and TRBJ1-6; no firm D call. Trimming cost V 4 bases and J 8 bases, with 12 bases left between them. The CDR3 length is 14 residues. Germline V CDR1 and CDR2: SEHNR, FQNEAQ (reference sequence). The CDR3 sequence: CASSSRIGDSPLHF. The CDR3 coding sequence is TGTGCCAGCAGCTCCAGGATAGGAGATTCACCCCTCCACTTT.

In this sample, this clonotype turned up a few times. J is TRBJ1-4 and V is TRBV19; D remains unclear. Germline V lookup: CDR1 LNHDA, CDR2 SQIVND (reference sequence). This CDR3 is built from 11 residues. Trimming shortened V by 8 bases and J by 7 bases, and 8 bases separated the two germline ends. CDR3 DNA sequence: TGTGCCAGTGACACCTTTGAAAAACTGTTTTTT. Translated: CASDTFEKLFF.

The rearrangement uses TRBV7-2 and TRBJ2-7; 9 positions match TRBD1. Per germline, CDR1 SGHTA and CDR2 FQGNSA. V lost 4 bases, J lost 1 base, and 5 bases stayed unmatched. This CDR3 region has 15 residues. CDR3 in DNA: TGTGCCAGCAGCTATACAGGGGGCGGATCCTACGAGCAGTACTTC. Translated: CASSYTGGGSYEQYF.

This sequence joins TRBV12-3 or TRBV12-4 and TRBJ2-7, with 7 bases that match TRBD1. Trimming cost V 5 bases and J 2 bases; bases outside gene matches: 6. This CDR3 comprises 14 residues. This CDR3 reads CASSPGTAAYEQYF. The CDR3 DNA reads TGTGCCAGCAGTCCCGGGACAGCCGCCTACGAGCAGTACTTC.

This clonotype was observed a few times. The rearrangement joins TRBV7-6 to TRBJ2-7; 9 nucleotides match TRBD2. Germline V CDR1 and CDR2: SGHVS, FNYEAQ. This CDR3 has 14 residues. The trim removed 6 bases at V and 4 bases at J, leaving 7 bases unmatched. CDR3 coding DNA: TGTGCCAGCAGACCACTAGCGGGCCCATACGAGCAGTACTTC. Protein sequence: CASRPLAGPYEQYF.

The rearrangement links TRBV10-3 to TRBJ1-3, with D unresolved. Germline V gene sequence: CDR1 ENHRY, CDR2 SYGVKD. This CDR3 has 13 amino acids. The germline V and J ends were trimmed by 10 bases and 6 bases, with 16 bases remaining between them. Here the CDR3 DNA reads TGTGCCAGCAGCCGACTAGAGGCAAACACCATATATTTT. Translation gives CASSRLEANTIYF.

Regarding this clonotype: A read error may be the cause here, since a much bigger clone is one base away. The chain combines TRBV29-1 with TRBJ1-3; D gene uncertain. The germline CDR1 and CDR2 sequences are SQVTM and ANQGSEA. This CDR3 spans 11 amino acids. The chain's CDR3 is CSAESGNTIYF. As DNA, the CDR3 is TGCAGCGCTGAATCTGGAAACACCATATATTTT.

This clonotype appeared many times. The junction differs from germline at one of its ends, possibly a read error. The CDR3 sequence is CAPRTSGAYEQYF. The CDR3 DNA is TGTGCCCCCAGGACGTCAGGGGCCTACGAGCAGTACTTC. The chain carries TRBV24-1 and TRBJ2-7; TRBD1 might be the D (6 bases). The CDR3 is 13 residues long. CDR1 is KGHDR and CDR2 is SFDVKD in the germline V gene.